This entry describes one TCR beta chain. The CDR3 sequence is 13 residues long. V was cut by 3 bases and J by 8 bases, with 13 bases left in between. The data stem from a study of blood T cell repertoires in COVID-19. Study-level information: Spain, Italy and the United States supplied samples that represented acute and convalescent COVID-19. Nucleic acid was either cDNA or gDNA, and it came from T cells, B-cell-depleted T cells, or PBMCs.

Enrolment of Seattle patients took place during active infection, and they were followed longitudinally. Here immunoSEQ multiplex PCR was the method, and the copy in TCRdb shows in-frame clones only, minus some. The table shows a few hundred thousand clones, with more than 75% occurring only once. The V call is TRBV12-3 or TRBV12-4, the J call TRBJ1-2, with D possibly TRBD1 on 6 matching bases. This clonotype was sampled from a woman of 80 years or more with COVID-19, enrolled during active disease. The specimen was peripheral blood. The CDR3 coding sequence is TGTGCCAGCAGTTTCCGGGGGGCGCACGGCTACACCTTC. It yields the protein CASSFRGAHGYTF.